The entry below gives a single T cell receptor (beta chain) sequence along with its context. These data come from a study of human T cells and chemical hapten exposure. This CDR3 region has 16 residues. The V and J ends lost 4 bases and 0 bases respectively, with 13 bases between them. Individual cDNA molecules received unique molecular identifiers in the library. From the RACE reads, TCRdb called clonotypes with MiXCR, one entry per CDR3 protein. The data hold under 400,000 distinct CDR3 sequences, with 4.5% to 5.5% observed a single time. Time point here: pre-sensitization, week 0. Treatment defined: therapeutic diphenylcyclopropenone sensitization with weekly scalp DPC.

Sequencing used whole blood, obtained in connection with sensitization to the hapten diphenylcyclopropenone (DPC). This sequence was found in a woman aged 50 to 60 with alopecia areata. Some clones in this sample may be carry-over from other donors' samples. The chain has TRBV12-3 or TRBV12-4 and TRBJ1-3; perhaps TRBD1 as D (5 bases). The CDR3 coding sequence is TGTGCCAGCAGTTCGACAGCTAACGACTCTGGAAACACCATATATTTT. This codes for CASSSTANDSGNTIYF.